Detailed here is one TCR beta chain. Antigen: not known. The data stem from a study of CD8+CD57+ T cells in acquired aplastic anemia. Study in general: On average, sorted CD4+ and CD8+ cells gave about 2.9 ug of DNA. Whole-study findings and limits: Overlapping CD8+ CDR3 repertoires of patients and controls contained roughly 27 shared sequences.

It was patients with CD8+CD57+ cell expansion by flow cytometry who were chosen for sequencing. The patients all had a severe acquired aplastic anemia diagnosis. TCR beta VDJ and CDR3 profiles were obtained from a genomic DNA template. One entry per CDR3 protein, called by TCRdb with MiXCR from the reads. The table has roughly 200,000 distinct CDR3 sequences, 55% to 65% seen once. Germline assignment: CDR1 SEHNR and CDR2 FQNEAQ (reference sequence). The CDR3 runs to 16 residues. Losses at the gene ends were 5 bases for V and 4 bases for J; bases not matched to a gene: 8. The material sequenced was sorted CD4+, CD8+, or CD8+CD57+ T cells (not recorded which) from PBMCs. The clonotype originates from a human donor with aplastic anemia. J is TRBJ2-2 and V is TRBV7-9; 9 bases map to TRBD2. The CDR3, as DNA: TGTGCCAGCAGCCAAGTAGCGGGGGAGGCCACCGGGGAGCTGTTTTTT. Protein sequence: CASSQVAGEATGELFF.